This is a list of T cell receptor beta chains from one sample in a study of blood T cell repertoires in COVID-19. Measured with immunoSEQ multiplex PCR; TCRdb has only the in-frame clones, and not every one. Among 300,000 to 400,000 clones listed, about 90% were seen once. The source material was peripheral blood. The origin of the receptors is a woman between 65 and 79 years old with COVID-19, enrolled during active disease. CDR3s include the opening cysteine and the closing phenylalanine or tryptophan. A D gene is named only where the DNA matches it firmly. Size is omitted from some rows. Given values are once, few, many or a class for expanded clones.

J	V	size	D	CDR3	DNA
TRBJ2-7	TRBV10-3	.	TRBD1	CAISPGQRSYEQYF	TGTGCCATCAGCCCGGGACAGAGGTCCTACGAGCAGTACTTC
TRBJ2-7	TRBV6-5	.	TRBD1	CASSYRGTGSYEQYF	TGTGCCAGCAGTTACCGGGGGACAGGATCCTACGAGCAGTACTTC
TRBJ2-4	TRBV6-6	.	.	CASSPHPPDRSKNIQYF	TGTGCCAGCAGTCCACACCCCCCAGACAGATCCAAAAACATTCAGTACTTC
TRBJ2-7	TRBV19	.	TRBD2	CASSRSGDSREQYF	TGTGCCAGTAGTAGGAGCGGGGATTCGCGCGAGCAGTACTTC
TRBJ2-7	TRBV6-5	.	TRBD1	CASSTPGQPDEQYF	TGTGCCAGCAGTACACCGGGACAGCCGGACGAGCAGTACTTC
TRBJ2-7	TRBV7-6	.	.	CASSLGQFSSYEQYF	TGTGCCAGCAGCTTAGGACAGTTTAGCTCCTACGAGCAGTACTTC
TRBJ1-1	TRBV28	.	TRBD1	CASSLTGGNTEAFF	TGTGCCAGCAGCCTGACAGGGGGTAACACTGAAGCTTTCTTT
TRBJ2-1	TRBV23-1	.	.	CASGSPSREGNEQFF	TGCGCCAGCGGCTCCCCAAGTCGAGAGGGCAATGAGCAGTTCTTC
TRBJ1-1	TRBV21-1	.	.	CASSNGTGNTEAFF	TGTGCCAGCAGCAACGGGACAGGAAACACTGAAGCTTTCTTT
TRBJ1-2	TRBV6-5	.	.	CASSLDRLDGYTF	TGTGCCAGCAGTCTCGACAGGTTAGATGGCTACACCTTC
TRBJ1-5	TRBV2	.	.	CASSEVSFRGNQPQHF	TGTGCCAGCAGTGAAGTAAGTTTTCGAGGAAATCAGCCCCAGCATTTT
TRBJ2-7	TRBV28	.	TRBD1	CASRTGQGLHEQYF	TGTGCCAGCAGGACGGGACAGGGGTTGCACGAGCAGTACTTC
TRBJ2-7	TRBV5-6	.	TRBD1	CASSLWSRDRHSYEQYF	TGTGCCAGCAGCTTATGGAGTCGGGACAGGCACTCCTACGAGCAGTACTTC
TRBJ2-5	TRBV5-8	.	.	CASTLPYLLQETQYF	TGTGCCAGCACCCTCCCCTACCTACTCCAAGAGACCCAGTACTTC
TRBJ2-3	TRBV24-1	.	TRBD2	CATRPGEGSDTQYF	TGTGCCACCAGGCCCGGGGAGGGATCAGATACGCAGTATTTT
TRBJ1-2	TRBV3-1/TRBV3-2	.	.	CASSLSTVTNYGYTF	TGTGCCAGCAGCCTCTCGACAGTCACTAACTATGGCTACACCTTC
TRBJ1-2	TRBV5-6	.	.	CASSFWEEGYTF	TGTGCCAGCAGCTTTTGGGAGGAGGGCTACACCTTC
TRBJ2-7	TRBV6-5	.	.	CASKSVEGAEEQYF	TGTGCCAGCAAATCGGTGGAGGGGGCGGAAGAGCAGTACTTC
TRBJ2-7	TRBV3-1/TRBV3-2	.	.	CASSQLGGGANEQYF	TGTGCCAGCAGCCAATTAGGAGGGGGGGCCAACGAGCAGTACTTC
TRBJ1-5	TRBV29-1	.	TRBD1	CSVGQGLNQPQHF	TGCAGCGTTGGACAGGGTCTTAATCAGCCCCAGCATTTT
TRBJ1-1	TRBV6-5	once	.	CASAGSRSTEAFF	TGTGCCAGCGCCGGGTCAAGATCCACTGAAGCTTTCTTT
TRBJ1-1	TRBV6-5	.	TRBD1	CASSYNLQGRAFF	TGTGCCAGCAGTTACAACCTACAGGGGAGGGCTTTCTTT
TRBJ2-1	TRBV4-2	.	TRBD2	CASSLGTSGGAPGEQFF	TGTGCCAGCAGCCTCGGGACTAGCGGGGGGGCACCTGGTGAGCAGTTCTTC
TRBJ2-5	TRBV30	.	TRBD2	CACGLAGQTQYF	TGTGCCTGCGGACTAGCCGGGCAAACCCAGTACTTC
TRBJ1-5	TRBV6-5	.	.	CASSGQGSNQPQHF	TGTGCCAGCAGCGGTCAGGGTAGCAATCAGCCCCAGCATTTT
TRBJ1-3	TRBV5-1	once	TRBD1	CASSLPGGNSGNTIYF	TGCGCCAGCAGCTTGCCAGGGGGAAACTCTGGAAACACCATATATTTT
TRBJ1-5	TRBV7-9	.	.	CASSYSVGDSNQPQHF	TGTGCCAGCAGCTACTCGGTCGGTGATAGCAATCAGCCCCAGCATTTT
TRBJ2-7	TRBV21-1	few	.	CASSKKTGSEKQYF	TGTGCCAGCAGCAAGAAAACAGGGAGTGAAAAGCAGTACTTC
TRBJ2-1	TRBV15	few	TRBD1	CATSTGTGPYNEQFF	TGTGCCACCAGCACAGGGACAGGGCCCTACAATGAGCAGTTCTTC
TRBJ2-7	TRBV5-1	.	TRBD1	CASSDPGQVFYEQYF	TGCGCCAGCAGCGACCCGGGACAGGTTTTCTACGAGCAGTACTTC
TRBJ1-4	TRBV4-1	.	.	CASSLSSHRGERQANEKLFF	TGCGCCAGCAGCCTCTCGTCTCATCGGGGGGAAAGGCAAGCTAATGAAAAACTGTTTTTT
TRBJ1-2	TRBV9	.	.	CASSVGGNLPYGYTF	TGTGCCAGCAGCGTAGGAGGTAACTTACCCTATGGCTACACCTTC
TRBJ2-2	TRBV27	.	TRBD1	CASSSGQGRTGELFF	TGTGCCAGCAGTTCTGGACAGGGTAGGACCGGGGAGCTGTTTTTT
TRBJ1-1	TRBV23-1	.	.	CASSLTSLKRTDLEDTEAFF	TGCGCCAGCAGTCTGACCTCGCTGAAGCGTACGGATCTTGAAGACACTGAAGCTTTCTTT
TRBJ1-2	TRBV6-6	.	TRBD1	CASSYRGQSNYGYTF	TGTGCCAGCAGTTACAGGGGACAGAGTAACTATGGCTACACCTTC
TRBJ2-3	TRBV5-1	.	TRBD2	CASSGRASGGADTQYF	TGCGCCAGCAGCGGCCGGGCCAGCGGGGGTGCAGATACGCAGTATTTT
TRBJ2-2	TRBV5-1	few	TRBD2	CASSLERGAGELFF	TGCGCCAGCAGCTTGGAGCGGGGGGCCGGGGAGCTGTTTTTT
TRBJ1-6	TRBV28	.	.	CASSFTENLYSPLHF	TGTGCCAGCAGTTTTACAGAGAACCTGTATTCACCCCTCCACTTT
TRBJ2-2	TRBV7-9	.	.	CASNIAVPVTTGELFF	TGTGCCAGCAATATTGCGGTCCCCGTGACCACCGGGGAGCTGTTTTTT
TRBJ1-3	TRBV11-3	.	TRBD1	CASSLGDSAGNTIYF	TGTGCCAGCAGCTTAGGGGACAGCGCTGGAAACACCATATATTTT
TRBJ2-3	TRBV12-5	.	TRBD1	CASGFGTGGLDFTDTQYF	TGTGCTAGTGGCTTCGGGACAGGGGGACTTGATTTCACAGATACGCAGTATTTT
TRBJ1-1	TRBV4-2	.	.	CASSQAATEAFF	TGTGCCAGCAGCCAAGCTGCGACTGAAGCTTTCTTT
TRBJ1-3	TRBV6-5	.	.	CATGGGNTIYF	TGTGCCACCGGGGGGGGAAACACCATATATTTT
TRBJ1-5	TRBV19	.	.	CASSMGLRNQPQHF	TGTGCCAGTAGTATGGGACTTCGTAATCAGCCCCAGCATTTT
TRBJ1-5	TRBV7-2	.	.	CASSLGSPVSQPQHF	TGTGCCAGCAGCTTAGGGTCGCCTGTTAGTCAGCCCCAGCATTTT
TRBJ1-2	TRBV9	.	.	CASSAGMGNYGYTF	TGTGCCAGCAGCGCGGGAATGGGTAACTATGGCTACACCTTC
TRBJ2-5	TRBV9	.	.	CASSGSGQPGETQYF	TGTGCCAGCAGCGGCTCTGGACAGCCCGGGGAGACCCAGTACTTC
TRBJ1-2	TRBV28	few	.	CASSQTGRGYTF	TGTGCCAGCAGTCAAACAGGAAGGGGCTACACCTTC
TRBJ1-2	TRBV4-2	.	TRBD1	CASSQERQGINYGYTF	TGTGCCAGCAGCCAAGAACGACAGGGGATAAACTATGGCTACACCTTC